This is a list of T cell receptor beta chains from one sample in a study of OX40 agonist ivuxolimab in advanced cancers. Libraries were prepared by immunoSEQ multiplex PCR; TCRdb keeps only in-frame clonotypes and omits some of them. This repertoire shows about 89,000 clones, about 82% found once; its top ten account for 6.5%. The source material was CD4+ or CD8+ T cells sorted from blood, sampled in a trial of the OX40 agonist ivuxolimab. The receptor set was obtained from an adult with an advanced solid tumor such as melanoma, head and neck, liver or kidney cancer. Both conserved end residues are part of each CDR3. A D gene is named only where the DNA matches it firmly. For some rows the clone size is stated as once, few or many, or as a class when expanded; others skip it.

TRBV7-6	.	TRBJ2-5	once	CASSAQETQYF	TGTGCCAGCAGCGCCCAAGAGACCCAGTACTTC
TRBV5-5	.	TRBJ1-1	.	CASSLGTAYEAFF	TGTGCCAGCAGCTTGGGGACAGCATATGAAGCTTTCTTT
TRBV6-1	.	TRBJ2-1	.	CASSELAGTEQFF	TGTGCCAGCAGTGAACTAGCTGGCACTGAGCAGTTCTTC
TRBV5-5	.	TRBJ1-5	.	CASSLGQSLGQPQHF	TGTGCCAGCAGCTTGGGGCAGTCCTTGGGTCAGCCCCAGCATTTT
TRBV4-2	TRBD1	TRBJ2-5	.	CASSQPLNTGAETQYF	TGTGCCAGCAGCCAACCATTGAATACAGGGGCAGAGACCCAGTACTTC
TRBV5-1	.	TRBJ1-1	.	CASSLDSGVEAFF	TGCGCCAGCAGCTTGGATTCGGGAGTTGAAGCTTTCTTT
TRBV7-9	.	TRBJ2-1	.	CASSLARGVSYNEQFF	TGTGCCAGCAGCTTAGCCAGGGGAGTCTCCTACAATGAGCAGTTCTTC
TRBV5-4	.	TRBJ1-1	once	CASSFFGRASGAFF	TGTGCCAGCAGCTTTTTTGGTAGGGCCTCAGGGGCTTTCTTT
TRBV6-1	.	TRBJ1-5	.	CASCWERGQPQHF	TGTGCCAGCTGTTGGGAGCGCGGGCAGCCCCAGCATTTT
TRBV23-1	.	TRBJ1-6	.	CASSEGLSNSPLHF	TGCGCCAGCAGTGAAGGACTTTCTAATTCACCCCTCCACTTT
TRBV7-8	.	TRBJ2-1	.	CASSPLVRSVQFF	TGTGCCAGCAGCCCCCTAGTGCGGTCGGTGCAGTTCTTC
TRBV9	.	TRBJ1-1	.	CASSGRVGNTEAFF	TGTGCCAGCAGCGGCAGGGTGGGGAACACTGAAGCTTTCTTT
TRBV19	.	TRBJ2-1	.	CASTRMKTSSYNEQFF	TGTGCCAGTACCCGAATGAAAACGAGCTCCTACAATGAGCAGTTCTTC
TRBV6-5	.	TRBJ2-2	.	CASRSLVPTGELFF	TGTGCCAGCAGGTCCCTAGTTCCCACCGGGGAGCTGTTTTTT
TRBV10-3	.	TRBJ2-1	.	CAISDLAGSYNEQFF	TGTGCCATCAGTGATCTTGCGGGCTCCTACAATGAGCAGTTCTTC
TRBV5-6	.	TRBJ1-3	.	CASSLRGGNTIYF	TGTGCCAGCAGCTTGCGGGGAGGAAACACCATATATTTT
TRBV7-6	TRBD2	TRBJ2-5	.	CASSSVTSSQETQYF	TGTGCCAGCAGCTCGGTGACTAGCAGCCAAGAGACCCAGTACTTC
TRBV2	.	TRBJ1-5	once	CASRYRLGNQPQHF	TGTGCCAGCAGATACAGGTTAGGCAATCAGCCCCAGCATTTT
TRBV4-1	.	TRBJ2-6	.	CASSQTGSGANVLTF	TGCGCCAGCAGCCAAACAGGGTCTGGGGCCAACGTCCTGACTTTC
TRBV5-5	TRBD1	TRBJ1-2	.	CASRKLGQGDGYTF	TGTGCCAGCAGAAAACTGGGACAGGGTGATGGCTACACCTTC
TRBV5-4	.	TRBJ1-5	once	CASSLWGKGNQPQHF	TGTGCCAGCAGCTTGTGGGGAAAGGGCAATCAGCCCCAGCATTTT
TRBV10-3	TRBD1	TRBJ2-3	.	CATNEQGTFTDTQYF	TGTGCCACAAATGAACAGGGGACGTTCACAGATACGCAGTATTTT
TRBV10-2	.	TRBJ1-5	.	CASSPRVGNQPQHF	TGCGCCAGCAGTCCCAGGGTGGGCAATCAGCCCCAGCATTTT
TRBV2	TRBD1	TRBJ2-7	.	CASSEALRGQGASYEQYF	TGTGCCAGCAGTGAAGCGCTTCGGGGACAGGGGGCCTCCTACGAGCAGTACTTC
TRBV4-1	.	TRBJ1-1	many	CASSTQDLIQGGEAFF	TGCGCCAGCAGCACGCAAGACCTTATACAGGGAGGTGAAGCTTTCTTT
TRBV9	TRBD2	TRBJ2-1	.	CASSAGTSPYNEQFF	TGTGCCAGCAGCGCCGGGACTAGCCCATACAATGAGCAGTTCTTC
TRBV2	.	TRBJ1-1	.	CASSADPGAEAFF	TGTGCCAGCAGTGCAGACCCGGGGGCTGAAGCTTTCTTT
TRBV6-1	TRBD1	TRBJ1-6	.	CASSVGDRRSPLHF	TGTGCCAGCAGTGTTGGGGACAGGAGGTCACCCCTCCACTTT
TRBV6-6	TRBD1	TRBJ2-5	.	CASRYLGQVQETQYF	TGTGCCAGCAGATACCTTGGACAGGTACAAGAGACCCAGTACTTC
TRBV10-3	.	TRBJ2-7	.	CAISESKHFSYEQYF	TGTGCCATCAGTGAGTCGAAACATTTCTCCTACGAGCAGTACTTC
TRBV5-1	.	TRBJ2-5	.	CASSLFASLQQETQYF	TGCGCCAGCAGCTTGTTTGCTAGCTTACAACAAGAGACCCAGTACTTC
TRBV21-1	.	TRBJ2-5	.	CASSPQQGTEETQYF	TGTGCCAGCAGCCCACAACAGGGGACCGAGGAGACCCAGTACTTC
TRBV5-1	.	TRBJ1-1	.	CASTRDIMNTEAFF	TGCGCCAGCACTCGGGACATCATGAACACTGAAGCTTTCTTT
TRBV25-1	TRBD1	TRBJ1-2	once	CASSLIGTGDGYTF	TGTGCCAGCAGCCTCATCGGGACAGGGGACGGCTACACCTTC
TRBV30	TRBD1	TRBJ2-1	.	CALSRGTDQEQFF	TGTGCCTTGTCTCGAGGGACAGACCAGGAGCAGTTCTTC
TRBV7-9	.	TRBJ1-2	few	CASSLASGARSGYTF	TGTGCCAGCAGCTTAGCGTCGGGGGCTCGGAGCGGCTACACCTTC
TRBV6-1	.	TRBJ1-1	.	CASSARDKKNTEAFF	TGTGCCAGCAGCGCCCGGGACAAAAAGAACACTGAAGCTTTCTTT
TRBV6-1	.	TRBJ2-1	.	CASRHGFRGNEQFF	TGTGCCAGCAGGCACGGATTTCGGGGGAATGAGCAGTTCTTC
TRBV6-5	.	TRBJ1-2	.	CASSTTGGPGGYTF	TGTGCCAGCAGTACGACAGGAGGCCCTGGGGGCTACACCTTC
TRBV9	TRBD2	TRBJ2-1	once	CASSPLAGGGNEQFF	TGTGCCAGCAGCCCTCTAGCGGGAGGGGGCAATGAGCAGTTCTTC
TRBV7-2	.	TRBJ1-2	.	CASSLDASYYGYTF	TGTGCCAGCAGCTTAGACGCAAGCTACTATGGCTACACCTTC
TRBV9	.	TRBJ2-5	once	CASSVVPTGRETQYF	TGTGCCAGCAGCGTAGTCCCAACAGGGAGAGAGACCCAGTACTTC
TRBV7-3	.	TRBJ2-7	.	CASSVQGSYEQYF	TGTGCCAGCAGCGTACAGGGATCCTACGAGCAGTACTTC
TRBV5-1	.	TRBJ1-3	once	CASSFSRASGNTIYF	TGCGCCAGCAGCTTCTCCCGTGCCTCTGGAAACACCATATATTTT
TRBV9	.	TRBJ2-7	.	CASSPPSHLEQYF	TGTGCCAGCAGCCCCCCGTCCCACCTCGAGCAGTACTTC
TRBV30	.	TRBJ1-2	.	CAWSVNTGSSGGYTF	TGTGCCTGGAGTGTTAATACAGGATCAAGTGGTGGCTACACCTTC
TRBV5-1	TRBD2	TRBJ2-7	.	CASSFSSGSYEQYF	TGCGCCAGCAGCTTTTCTAGCGGGAGCTACGAGCAGTACTTC
TRBV7-5	.	TRBJ2-7	.	CASRPLADSYEQYF	TGTGCCAGCAGGCCACTAGCGGACTCCTACGAGCAGTACTTC